This TCR beta chain was found in a study of T cells after yellow fever vaccination (dated by TCRdb to between 2018 and 2021). Describing the broader study: The SMART-Seq v4 Ultra Low Input RNA kit was used to prepare libraries from fractions with low cell numbers. To follow T-cell clones before and after primary and booster YFV17D yellow fever vaccination, bulk TCR alpha and beta repertoires were sequenced over time. The cohort comprised two healthy male donors, one aged 18 to 30 and one aged 30 to 39 years. Bulk PBMC replicates and cell subsets were isolated from blood drawn at multiple timepoints before and after both primary and secondary immunization. What the work shows at the level of the full study, not this receptor alone: FACS-sorted repertoires could contain abundant contaminating clonotypes from the bulk population, so computational filtering was required. A small share of clonotypes was detected in both CD4 and CD8 compartments, with the overlap likely arising from convergent recombination. Because only two donors were included in the study, the extent to which the findings can be generalized is limited. After the booster, most clones that had expanded after primary vaccination were detected again (nearly 98% of CD4 and around 88% of CD8), suggesting broad maintenance of memory. The secondary T-cell response was weaker than the primary response but faster, peaking on day 5 instead of day 15.

TCR cDNA was synthesized by 5'RACE template switching, which introduced a universal primer site and unique molecular identifiers. cDNA synthesis was primed from both the TCR alpha and TCR beta constant segments. Two PCR steps were used to amplify libraries, with sample barcodes and sequencing adapters being added in the second step. Sequencing of the libraries was done on either Illumina HiSeq 2500 (2x100 bp) or NovaSeq (2x150 bp). Per the source publication's procedure: Reads were demultiplexed and collapsed into UMI consensus sequences with MIGEC, and V(D)J alignment was performed with MiXCR. Vaccine-responding clonotypes were defined with edgeR using replicate PBMC samples, requiring FDR below 0.01 and a log2 fold change above 5 up to day 15. Each bulk clonotype was labeled CD4 or CD8 based on which sequenced repertoire, CD4 or CD8, contained the clonotype at higher abundance. Using fastp at Q25 and MiXCR, TCRdb reprocessed the public reads and kept productive beta chains. Rows with a matching CDR3 protein are joined into one entry that keeps the most common DNA and genes. V and J calls and clone size were set by TCRdb, not the authors. The sample data list about 260,000 distinct CDR3 sequences, and 13% of these were observed just once. The ten largest clones represent less than 0.55% of the sample.

Regarding this clonotype: The antigen it recognizes is unknown. No much larger clone exists at a distance of one base, and base qualities are not known.

The intended sense of this specimen's treatment or condition label: live attenuated yellow fever vaccine strain. A standard Ficoll-Paque protocol was used to isolate PBMCs from peripheral blood. Dynabeads CD4 and CD8 positive selection kits were used to isolate CD4 and CD8 T-cell fractions. RNA was extracted with TriZol from bulk PBMCs, CD4 and CD8 fractions, and dextramer-positive and dextramer-negative fractions. Based on the germline V gene (reference sequence), the CDR1 and CDR2 sequences are LGHDT and YNNKEL. The CDR3 measures 14 amino acids from cysteine to phenylalanine. Left in the record is the CDR3 DNA by itself, 42 bases read in frame from the first base. V sheds 1 base and J sheds 4 bases, leaving 11 bases between their ends.

This specimen consisted of CD4+ T cells sorted from PBMCs, obtained 45 days after the yellow fever booster vaccination. The rearranged segments are TRBV3-1 and TRBJ2-7; tentative D gene TRBD2, with 6 bases matching. The receptor was isolated from a man aged 30 to 45 who received the YFV17D yellow fever vaccine. The nucleotides are TGTGCCAGCAGCCAAGCGGGAGAGGAATACGAGCAGTACTTC. Translation gives CASSQAGEEYEQYF.